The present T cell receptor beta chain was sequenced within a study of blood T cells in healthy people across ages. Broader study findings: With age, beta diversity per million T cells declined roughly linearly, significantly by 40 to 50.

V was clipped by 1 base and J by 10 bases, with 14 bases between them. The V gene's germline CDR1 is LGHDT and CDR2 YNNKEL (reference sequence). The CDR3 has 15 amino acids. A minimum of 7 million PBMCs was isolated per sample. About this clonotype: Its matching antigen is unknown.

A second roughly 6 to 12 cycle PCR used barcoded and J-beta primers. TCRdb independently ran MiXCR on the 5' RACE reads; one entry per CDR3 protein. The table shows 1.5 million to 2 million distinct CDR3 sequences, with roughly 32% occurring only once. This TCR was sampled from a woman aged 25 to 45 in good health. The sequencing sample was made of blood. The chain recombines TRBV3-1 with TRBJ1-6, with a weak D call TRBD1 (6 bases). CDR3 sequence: CASSQGDRPNSPLHF. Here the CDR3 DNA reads TGTGCCAGCAGCCAAGGCGACAGGCCCAACTCACCCCTCCACTTT. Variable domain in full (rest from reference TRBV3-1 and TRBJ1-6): DTAVSQTPKYLVTQMGNDKSIKCEQNLGHDTMYWYKQDSKKFLKIMFSYNNKELIINETVPNRFSPKSPDKAHLNLHINSLELGDSAVYFCASSQGDRPNSPLHFGNGTRLTVT.